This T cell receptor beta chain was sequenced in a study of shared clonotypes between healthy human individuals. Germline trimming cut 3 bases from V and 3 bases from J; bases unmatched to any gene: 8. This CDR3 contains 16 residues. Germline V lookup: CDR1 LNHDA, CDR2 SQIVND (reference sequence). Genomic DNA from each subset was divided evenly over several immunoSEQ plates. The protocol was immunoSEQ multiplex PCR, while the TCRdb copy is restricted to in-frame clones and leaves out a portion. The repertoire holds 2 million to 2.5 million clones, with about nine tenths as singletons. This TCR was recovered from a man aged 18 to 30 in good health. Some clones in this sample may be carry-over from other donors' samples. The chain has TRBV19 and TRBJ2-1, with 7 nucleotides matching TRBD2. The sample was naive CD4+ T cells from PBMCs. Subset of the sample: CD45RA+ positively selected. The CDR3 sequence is CASSIGGRALYNEQFF. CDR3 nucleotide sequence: TGTGCCAGTAGTATTGGAGGGAGGGCCCTCTACAATGAGCAGTTCTTC. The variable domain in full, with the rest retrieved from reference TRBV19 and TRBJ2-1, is DGGITQSPKYLFRKEGQNVTLSCEQNLNHDAMYWYRQDPGQGLRLIYYSQIVNDFQKGDIAEGYSVSREKKESFPLTVTSAQKNPTAFYLCASSIGGRALYNEQFFGPGTRLTVL.